What follows are 25 T cell receptor beta chains derived from one specimen sequenced in a study of regulatory T cells in long-lasting Graves disease. TCR beta libraries were built with iRepertoire HTBI primers and Arm-PCR of CDR3 regions. One entry per CDR3 protein results from TCRdb running MiXCR on the multiplex PCR reads. Altogether around 300,000 distinct CDR3 sequences are present, around 21% being singletons, with the ten largest covering just over 55%. Time point of the sample: persistent/refractory GD, antithyroid drugs over 5 years with positive TRAb. The TCR library used RNA extracted from PBMCs. The sample here was peripheral blood mononuclear cells (PBMCs), taken when the disease was refractory, from a patient treated with antithyroid drugs. These receptors all come from a female donor with Graves disease.

This clonotype was detected ten times or more. V usage is TRBV11-2 and J usage is TRBJ2-7; TRBD2 agrees at 11 bases. Germline CDR1 and CDR2: SGHAT and FQNNGV. J lost 5 bases, V lost 5 bases, and 8 bases had no gene match. The CDR3 sequence is 15 residues long. This chain's CDR3 is CASSPQPGLADEQYF. CDR3 in DNA: TGTGCCAGCAGCCCACAACCGGGACTAGCGGACGAGCAGTACTTC.

The chain joins TRBV6-5 to TRBJ2-7, with D unresolved. V was cut by 0 bases and J by 1 base, with 7 bases left in between. The CDR3 length is 14 residues. CDR1 is MNHEY, CDR2 SVGAGI, per germline. The CDR3 region is CASSYSKFSYEQYF. The DNA of the CDR3 is TGTGCCAGCAGTTACTCAAAGTTTTCCTACGAGCAGTACTTC.

V gene TRBV20-1 combines with J gene TRBJ2-1; tentatively, D is TRBD1 or TRBD2 (6 bases each). The ends were cut back, 6 bases at V and 5 bases at J, with 14 bases in the middle. CDR3 length: 13 amino acids. Germline-derived CDR1 and CDR2 are DFQATT and SNEGSKA (reference sequence). In DNA form, the CDR3 reads TGCAGTGCGATAACGAGGGGGGACAATGAGCAGTTCTTC. It codes for CSAITRGDNEQFF.

This clonotype was seen more than once but under ten times. V gene TRBV30 combines with J gene TRBJ1-1; 8 bases match TRBD1. This CDR3 region has 12 residues. Germline V lookup: CDR1 GTSNPN, CDR2 SVGIG (reference sequence). J lost 1 base, V lost 6 bases, and 1 base had no gene match. The CDR3 sequence is CACDRGNTEAFF. The CDR3 bases are TGTGCCTGTGACAGGGGGAACACTGAAGCTTTCTTT. Complete variable domain (other parts from reference TRBV30 and TRBJ1-1): SQTIHQWPATLVQPVGSPLSLECTVEGTSNPNLYWYRQAAGRGLQLLFYSVGIGQISSEVPQNLSASRPQDRQFILSSKKLLLSDSGFYLCACDRGNTEAFFGQGTRLTVV.

The CDR3 bases are TGCAGCGTTGAAGGCAGGGACCGGGAAGCTTTCTTT. Encoded protein: CSVEGRDREAFF. This chain connects TRBV29-1 to TRBJ1-1, with a possible D match to TRBD1 (5 bases). Germline CDR1 SQVTM, CDR2 ANQGSEA. This CDR3 comprises 12 residues. With 1 base removed from V and 8 bases from J, the gap between germline ends came to 11 bases.

With respect to this clonotype: Just one base apart from a much larger clone, this may be a read error. The V gene is TRBV6-1, the J gene TRBJ1-6; D is unresolved. V was pared by 7 bases and J by 0 bases, with 19 bases between. Germline V gene data show CDR1 as MNHNS and CDR2 as SASEGT. The CDR3 covers 18 residues. In DNA form, the CDR3 reads TGTGCCAGCACTGCGGGGATCACATCGAGCTCCTATAATTCACCCCTCCACTTT. This gives the protein CASTAGITSSSYNSPLHF.

This clonotype appeared many times. This sequence joins TRBV6-1 and TRBJ1-2; possible D gene TRBD1, 5 bases. The CDR3 has 18 residues. The ends were cut back, 3 bases at V and 5 bases at J, with 25 bases in the middle. Germline V gene sequence: CDR1 MNHNS, CDR2 SASEGT. CDR3 sequence: CASSDSPGTSIRRYGYTF. The DNA for the CDR3 is TGTGCCAGCAGTGATTCCCCCGGGACCTCCATTAGAAGATATGGCTACACCTTC.

The rearrangement uses TRBV5-4 and TRBJ1-1; maybe TRBD1 (5 bases). Germline CDR1 SGHNT, CDR2 YYREEE (reference sequence). Trimming stripped 1 base from V and 3 bases from J, with 13 bases between. The CDR3 extends over 15 amino acids. The CDR3 here is CASSLRTAGDTEAFF. CDR3 sequence (DNA): TGTGCCAGCAGCTTGCGTACGGCGGGGGACACTGAAGCTTTCTTT.

This clonotype was seen repeatedly, ten times or more. The chain has TRBV7-9 and TRBJ2-7; tentative D call: TRBD1 (6 bases). There are 12 residues in the CDR3. Germline loops: CDR1 SEHNR, CDR2 FQNEAQ (reference sequence). Trimming removed 5 bases at V and 5 bases at J, with 10 bases between. CDR3 in amino acids: CASSATGHEQYF. The CDR3 bases are TGTGCCAGCAGCGCGACAGGCCACGAGCAGTACTTC.

This clonotype was counted ten times or more. The V gene is TRBV7-2, the J gene TRBJ1-1; D gene uncertain. The CDR3 extends over 15 amino acids. V lost 3 bases and J 2 bases, leaving 13 bases between the germline ends. The germline CDR1 and CDR2 sequences are SGHTA and FQGNSA. This CDR3 is CASSFRQSPNTEAFF. The CDR3 nucleotides read TGTGCCAGCAGCTTTCGGCAGTCCCCAAACACTGAAGCTTTCTTT.

The gene calls are TRBV15 and TRBJ2-2; D unresolved. Trimming took 0 bases from V and 4 from J, leaving 12 bases between them. The germline CDR1 and CDR2 sequences are LNHNV and YYDKDF (reference sequence). This CDR3 is 16 amino acids long. Here the CDR3 DNA reads TGTGCCACCAGCAGAGAATCGTGGCAGGCCACCGGGGAGCTGTTTTTT. It encodes CATSRESWQATGELFF.

This rearrangement joins TRBV5-1 to TRBJ2-3; 10 bases fit TRBD2. The CDR3 extends over 15 amino acids. J gave up 4 bases and V 5 bases, and 7 bases lay outside the gene matches. Per the germline V gene, CDR1 is SGHRS and CDR2 is YFSETQ. CDR3 loop: CASRWLAGEADTQYF. The CDR3 DNA is TGCGCCAGCAGGTGGCTAGCGGGAGAGGCAGATACGCAGTATTTT.

The chain uses TRBV6-1 and TRBJ1-6, with D unclear. This CDR3 comprises 14 residues. Germline CDR1 is MNHNS and CDR2 is SASEGT. V lost 3 bases and J 7 bases, leaving 10 bases between the germline ends. In DNA, the CDR3 is TGTGCCAGCAGTGAGTTGACATTGAATTCACCCCTCCACTTT. This encodes CASSELTLNSPLHF.

This clonotype has just a few counts. The rearrangement links TRBV5-1 to TRBJ1-1; a possible D gene is TRBD1 (5 bases). Deletions cut 4 bases from V and 1 base from J, with 11 bases between. The CDR3 covers 14 residues. The germline V gene has CDR1 SGHRS and CDR2 YFSETQ. CDR3 sequence: CASSLEGANTEAFF. CDR3 in DNA: TGCGCCAGCAGCCTGGAAGGGGCGAACACTGAAGCTTTCTTT.

As concerns this clonotype: The CDR3 does not close with the conserved phenylalanine or tryptophan, likely indicating a read error. The V gene is TRBV20-1, the J gene TRBJ2-7; D ambiguous. Germline V gives CDR1 DFQATT, CDR2 SNEGSKA (reference sequence). Trimming took 0 bases from V and 3 from J, leaving 15 bases between them. The CDR3 consists of 15 residues. CDR3 sequence: CSARDLLVGFYEQYS. CDR3 sequence (DNA): TGCAGTGCTAGAGATCTCCTAGTGGGATTCTACGAGCAGTACTCC.

This clonotype was picked up a small number of times. The gene calls are TRBV5-6 and TRBJ2-5; D gene ambiguous. Per germline, CDR1 SGHDT and CDR2 YYEEEE. The CDR3 has 14 residues. V lost 0 bases, J lost 5 bases, and 11 bases lay in between. CDR3 sequence: CASSLGNPRETQYF. Written as DNA, the CDR3 is TGTGCCAGCAGCTTGGGTAACCCGAGGGAGACCCAGTACTTC. The variable domain in full, completed from reference TRBV5-6 and TRBJ2-5, reads DAGVTQSPTHLIKTRGQQVTLRCSPKSGHDTVSWYQQALGQGPQFIFQYYEEEERQRGNFPDRFSGHQFPNYSSELNVNALLLGDSALYLCASSLGNPRETQYFGPGTRLLVL.

This clonotype was seen many times. The genes are TRBV11-2 and TRBJ2-2; D might be TRBD1 (7 bases). V dropped 5 bases and J dropped 7 bases, with 11 bases sitting between them. The germline V gene has CDR1 SGHAT and CDR2 FQNNGV. The CDR3 runs 13 residues. The CDR3 DNA is TGTGCCAGCAGCGGAGGGGGCATCGGGGAGCTGTTTTTT. This gives the protein CASSGGGIGELFF. The full variable domain, rest sourced from reference TRBV11-2 and TRBJ2-2, is EAGVAQSPRYKIIEKRQSVAFWCNPISGHATLYWYQQILGQGPKLLIQFQNNGVVDDSQLPKDRFSAERLKGVDSTLKIQPAKLEDSAVYLCASSGGGIGELFFGEGSRLTVL.

This clonotype has a count of ten or more. The chain employs TRBV28 and TRBJ2-2, with 8 bases that match TRBD2. The CDR3 has 16 amino acids. V lost 8 bases, J lost 1 base, and 9 bases stayed unmatched. Germline V lookup: CDR1 MDHEN, CDR2 SYDVKM. CDR3 DNA: TGTGCCAGCCGCTATAGCGGGACCCAGAACACCGGGGAGCTGTTTTTT. It is translated as CASRYSGTQNTGELFF.

The chain is built from TRBV28 and TRBJ2-2; D is unresolved. The CDR3 sequence is 13 residues long. V was cut by 8 bases and J by 5 bases, with 12 bases left in between. Per germline, CDR1 MDHEN and CDR2 SYDVKM. CDR3 in DNA: TGTGCCAGCGTTAGAACACCGACCGGGGAGCTGTTTTTT. Translated, it gives CASVRTPTGELFF.

Points on this clonotype: A much larger clone differs by one base, so this may be a read error. The CDR3 bases are TGTGCCAGCCGTTTAGGCCACGGGGCGGGACCTTACGAGCAGTACTTC. Residues: CASRLGHGAGPYEQYF. The V gene is TRBV27, the J gene TRBJ2-7, with a possible D match to TRBD2 (6 bases). Per germline, CDR1 MNHEY and CDR2 SMNVEV (reference sequence). The CDR3 has 16 amino acids.

In its sample, this clonotype was seen many times. The gene calls are TRBV12-3 or TRBV12-4 and TRBJ1-4; TRBD1 aligns across 7 bases. The V and J ends lost 3 bases and 7 bases, in that order; junction bases with no gene match: 5. This CDR3 spans 14 amino acids. CDR3 residues: CASSLLGGSEKLFF. The CDR3 coding sequence is TGTGCCAGCAGTTTGTTAGGGGGCAGTGAAAAACTGTTTTTT.

At least ten counts were recorded for this clonotype. The chain employs TRBV28 and TRBJ2-7; maybe TRBD2 (5 bases). V lost 5 bases to trimming and J lost 4 bases, with 18 bases between them. Germline V CDR1 and CDR2: MDHEN, SYDVKM. This CDR3 has 15 amino acids. The CDR3 loop is CASSTPSGMEYEQYF. CDR3 coding DNA: TGTGCCAGCAGTACACCTTCCGGGATGGAATACGAGCAGTACTTC.

The CDR3 sequence is CASSFEETGDYEQYF. DNA of the CDR3: TGTGCCAGCAGCTTCGAGGAGACAGGAGATTACGAGCAGTACTTC. This sequence joins TRBV7-9 and TRBJ2-7; a weak D match, TRBD1 (6 bases). The germline V gene has CDR1 SEHNR and CDR2 FQNEAQ (reference sequence). Trimming left V 3 bases short and J 4 bases short, with 16 bases between. This CDR3 is 15 amino acids long.

This clonotype was detected many times. This rearrangement joins TRBV2 to TRBJ1-4; unclear D gene. V shed 8 bases and J shed 2 bases, with 9 bases lying between them. The CDR3 is 13 residues long. Germline assignment: CDR1 SNHLY and CDR2 FYNNEI. Here the CDR3 reads CASGGMTNEKLFF. CDR3 in DNA: TGTGCCAGCGGAGGCATGACTAATGAAAAACTGTTTTTT.

At least ten counts were recorded for this clonotype. Here the CDR3 reads CASSSPSGRAVETQYF. Here the CDR3 DNA reads TGTGCCAGCAGTTCCCCCAGCGGGAGGGCCGTAGAGACCCAGTACTTC. This rearrangement joins TRBV12-3 or TRBV12-4 to TRBJ2-5; TRBD2 agrees at 10 bases. J gave up 4 bases and V 4 bases, and 9 bases lay outside the gene matches. The CDR3 contains 16 residues.